This entry lists 6 T cell receptor beta chains sequenced from one sample in a study of cytomegalovirus exposure and HLA in healthy donors. The PCR used 60 Vbeta and 13 Jbeta primers. Measured with immunoSEQ multiplex PCR; TCRdb has only the in-frame clones, and not every one. The table has 150,000 to 200,000 clones, around 78% seen once. Sequencing was carried out using PBMCs. Source of these receptors: a man younger than 30 in good health and CMV-seronegative.

The chain has TRBV5-8 and TRBJ1-5, with TRBD1 identical over 12 bases. V was pared by 4 bases and J by 7 bases, with 9 bases of the junction left unmatched. This CDR3 is built from 16 residues. The germline V gene has CDR1 SGHTS and CDR2 YDEGEE. CDR3 protein: CASSPGAGQGAQPQHF. The CDR3 region has the DNA TGTGCCAGCAGCCCTGGCGCGGGACAGGGGGCGCAGCCCCAGCATTTT.

This chain's CDR3 is CASSSQGQVYGYTF. The CDR3 DNA follows: TGTGCCAGCAGCTCCCAGGGGCAGGTATATGGCTACACCTTC. The rearrangement uses TRBV7-2 and TRBJ1-2, with D perhaps matching TRBD1 (6 bases). From germline, CDR1 is SGHTA and CDR2 FQGNSA. The CDR3 spans 14 residues. Trimming cost V 4 bases and J 5 bases, with 14 bases left between them.

This chain uses TRBV18 with TRBJ2-3, with D possibly being TRBD2 (6 bases). V was shortened by 3 bases and J by 2 bases, with 12 bases between the two germline ends. The CDR3 contains 15 residues. The V gene's germline CDR1 is KGHSH and CDR2 LQKENI. The CDR3: CASSPAWGDTDTQYF. The DNA of the CDR3 is TGTGCCAGCTCACCCGCCTGGGGGGACACAGATACGCAGTATTTT.

The chain carries TRBV30 and TRBJ1-1; no reliable D call. Trimming removed 8 bases from V and 0 bases from J, with 13 bases in between. Germline CDR1 and CDR2: GTSNPN and SVGIG (reference sequence). The CDR3 extends over 13 amino acids. The CDR3 DNA reads TGTGCCATACATCTGACAATGAACACTGAAGCTTTCTTT. It codes for CAIHLTMNTEAFF. The whole variable domain, remainder taken from reference TRBV30 and TRBJ1-1, is SQTIHQWPATLVQPVGSPLSLECTVEGTSNPNLYWYRQAAGRGLQLLFYSVGIGQISSEVPQNLSASRPQDRQFILSSKKLLLSDSGFYLCAIHLTMNTEAFFGQGTRLTVV.

J is TRBJ1-1 and V is TRBV12-5; D unclear. This CDR3 has 11 amino acids. Trimming cost V 4 bases and J 7 bases, with 7 bases left between them. Germline V gene sequence: CDR1 LGHNT, CDR2 FRNRAP. CDR3 sequence (DNA): TGTGCTAGTGGTTCCGCGGGTGAAGCTTTCTTT. Translating it yields CASGSAGEAFF. Full variable domain (outside the CDR3, taken from reference TRBV12-5 and TRBJ1-1): DARVTQTPRHKVTEMGQEVTMRCQPILGHNTVFWYRQTMMQGLELLAYFRNRAPLDDSGMPKDRFSAEMPDATLATLKIQPSEPRDSAVYFCASGSAGEAFFGQGTRLTVV.

The chain employs TRBV4-1 and TRBJ2-7; D possibly corresponds to TRBD1 (6 bases). V was trimmed by 0 bases and J by 1 base, leaving 19 bases between them. This CDR3 spans 18 amino acids. The germline CDR1 and CDR2 sequences are MGHRA and YSYEKL. CDR3 nucleotide sequence: TGCGCCAGCAGCCAAGAAGGTTTATTGGGGGCAGCGTCCTACGAGCAGTACTTC. Residues: CASSQEGLLGAASYEQYF.